This is a list of T cell receptor beta chains from one sample in a study of blood T cells in healthy people across ages. One entry per CDR3 protein results from TCRdb running MiXCR on the 5' RACE reads. Of hundreds of thousands of distinct CDR3 sequences listed, approximately 60% are singletons. The sample was blood. The receptors here all came from a man aged 35-49 years in good health. CDR3s include the opening cysteine and the closing phenylalanine or tryptophan. Fields, in order: V gene, J gene, D gene, clone size, CDR3 protein, CDR3 DNA. D genes are given only for firm matches. Only some rows state a clone size, as once, few, many or a class for expanded clones.

v_call: TRBV29-1
j_call: TRBJ1-5
d_call: NA
clone_size: few
cdr3_aa: CSELRDAGYNQPQHF
cdr3_nt: TGCAGCGAACTCCGGGACGCCGGTTACAATCAGCCCCAGCATTTT

v_call: TRBV20-1
j_call: TRBJ2-5
d_call: NA
clone_size: few
cdr3_aa: CSARVAGETQYF
cdr3_nt: TGCAGTGCTAGAGTGGCCGGGGAGACCCAGTACTTC

v_call: TRBV28
j_call: TRBJ1-6
d_call: NA
clone_size: few
cdr3_aa: CASSPDIYNSPLHF
cdr3_nt: TGTGCCAGCAGTCCGGACATCTATAATTCACCCCTCCACTTT

v_call: TRBV28
j_call: TRBJ2-7
d_call: TRBD2
clone_size: NA
cdr3_aa: CASKTSGRVYEQYF
cdr3_nt: TGTGCCAGCAAGACTAGCGGGAGGGTCTACGAGCAGTACTTC

v_call: TRBV6-2/TRBV6-3
j_call: TRBJ2-7
d_call: TRBD2
clone_size: few
cdr3_aa: CASLLAGVSREQYF
cdr3_nt: TGTGCCAGCCTACTAGCGGGAGTGTCTAGGGAGCAGTACTTC

v_call: TRBV7-9
j_call: TRBJ1-1
d_call: NA
clone_size: NA
cdr3_aa: CASSLGNRDTEAFF
cdr3_nt: TGTGCCAGCAGCTTAGGGAACAGAGACACTGAAGCTTTCTTT

v_call: TRBV28
j_call: TRBJ2-7
d_call: NA
clone_size: NA
cdr3_aa: CGAGIPSGCEQYF
cdr3_nt: TGTGGCGCCGGGATCCCAAGCGGGTGCGAGCAGTACTTC

v_call: TRBV15
j_call: TRBJ2-3
d_call: NA
clone_size: NA
cdr3_aa: CATSRELGRGSTDTQYF
cdr3_nt: TGTGCCACCAGCAGAGAGCTTGGACGAGGGAGCACAGATACGCAGTATTTT

v_call: TRBV7-8
j_call: TRBJ2-7
d_call: TRBD1
clone_size: NA
cdr3_aa: CASRQGTGQGSSYEQYF
cdr3_nt: TGTGCCAGCAGACAAGGAACGGGACAGGGGTCCTCCTACGAGCAGTACTTC

v_call: TRBV7-9
j_call: TRBJ2-3
d_call: NA
clone_size: NA
cdr3_aa: CASSLTDPSTDTQYF
cdr3_nt: TGTGCCAGCAGCTTAACGGACCCTAGCACAGATACGCAGTATTTT

v_call: TRBV7-2
j_call: TRBJ1-4
d_call: NA
clone_size: few
cdr3_aa: CASSQAAGKLFF
cdr3_nt: TGTGCCAGCAGCCAAGCGGCGGGAAAACTGTTTTTT

v_call: TRBV19
j_call: TRBJ1-1
d_call: TRBD1
clone_size: NA
cdr3_aa: CASSARDRVFAEAFF
cdr3_nt: TGTGCCAGTAGTGCCCGGGACAGGGTTTTCGCTGAAGCTTTCTTT

v_call: TRBV25-1
j_call: TRBJ2-1
d_call: NA
clone_size: few
cdr3_aa: CASSDPGTVNEQFF
cdr3_nt: TGTGCCAGCAGTGATCCCGGGACGGTCAATGAGCAGTTCTTC

v_call: TRBV14
j_call: TRBJ2-4
d_call: NA
clone_size: NA
cdr3_aa: CASSQDVGWKNIQYF
cdr3_nt: TGTGCCAGCAGCCAAGACGTGGGCTGGAAAAACATTCAGTACTTC

v_call: TRBV5-1
j_call: TRBJ1-2
d_call: NA
clone_size: NA
cdr3_aa: CASSMGLPSDYGYTF
cdr3_nt: TGCGCCAGCAGCATGGGACTCCCAAGCGACTATGGCTACACCTTC

v_call: TRBV2
j_call: TRBJ2-7
d_call: NA
clone_size: few
cdr3_aa: CASRILTPYEQYF
cdr3_nt: TGTGCCAGCAGAATCCTCACTCCCTACGAGCAGTACTTC

v_call: TRBV4-2
j_call: TRBJ1-5
d_call: NA
clone_size: NA
cdr3_aa: CASSQEAGRGSNPQHF
cdr3_nt: TGTGCCAGCAGCCAAGAGGCCGGGAGGGGGAGCAATCCCCAGCATTTT

v_call: TRBV7-2
j_call: TRBJ2-5
d_call: TRBD2
clone_size: NA
cdr3_aa: CASSLGLAWTGTEETQYF
cdr3_nt: TGTGCCAGCAGCTTGGGACTAGCGTGGACGGGGACCGAAGAGACCCAGTACTTC

v_call: TRBV18
j_call: TRBJ2-7
d_call: NA
clone_size: NA
cdr3_aa: CASSRETQAGEQYF
cdr3_nt: TGTGCCAGCTCCCGAGAGACACAGGCGGGCGAGCAGTACTTC

v_call: TRBV7-9
j_call: TRBJ2-7
d_call: TRBD1
clone_size: few
cdr3_aa: CAIDLMGQGEHEQYF
cdr3_nt: TGTGCCATCGACTTAATGGGACAGGGGGAACACGAGCAGTACTTC